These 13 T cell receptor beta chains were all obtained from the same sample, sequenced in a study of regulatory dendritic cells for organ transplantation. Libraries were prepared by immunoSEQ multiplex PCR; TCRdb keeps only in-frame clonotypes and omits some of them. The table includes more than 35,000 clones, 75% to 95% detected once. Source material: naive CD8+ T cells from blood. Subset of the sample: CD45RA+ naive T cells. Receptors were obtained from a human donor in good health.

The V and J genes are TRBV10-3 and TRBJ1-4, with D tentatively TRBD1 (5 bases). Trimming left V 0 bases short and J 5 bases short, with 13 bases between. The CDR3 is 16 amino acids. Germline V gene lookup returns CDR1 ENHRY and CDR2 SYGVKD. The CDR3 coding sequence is TGTGCCATCAGTGAGTCGACGACAGAAATAAATGAAAAACTGTTTTTT. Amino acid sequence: CAISESTTEINEKLFF.

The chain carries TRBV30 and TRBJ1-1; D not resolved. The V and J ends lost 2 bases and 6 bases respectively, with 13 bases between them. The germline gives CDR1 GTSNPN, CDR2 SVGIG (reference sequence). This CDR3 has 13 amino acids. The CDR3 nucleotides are TGTGCCTGGAGTCCCCCTGGGTCAGCTGAAGCTTTCTTT. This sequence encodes CAWSPPGSAEAFF.

The CDR3 DNA reads TGTGCCAGCAGAGGAATTCACTACGAGCAGTACTTC. Its translation: CASRGIHYEQYF. The chain uses TRBV6-1 and TRBJ2-7; D unclear. The CDR3 covers 12 residues. Trimming removed 6 bases from V and 3 bases from J, with 9 bases in between. The V gene's germline CDR1 is MNHNS and CDR2 SASEGT.

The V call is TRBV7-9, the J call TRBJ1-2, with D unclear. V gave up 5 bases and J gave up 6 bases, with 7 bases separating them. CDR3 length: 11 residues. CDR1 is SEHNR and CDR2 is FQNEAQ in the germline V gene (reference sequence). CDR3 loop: CASSQLNGYTF. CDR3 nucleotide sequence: TGTGCCAGCAGCCAGCTCAATGGCTACACCTTC.

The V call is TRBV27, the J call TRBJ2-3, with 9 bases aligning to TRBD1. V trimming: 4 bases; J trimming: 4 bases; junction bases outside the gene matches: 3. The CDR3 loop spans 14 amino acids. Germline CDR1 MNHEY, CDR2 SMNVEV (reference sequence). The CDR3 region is CASSWTGDSDTQYF. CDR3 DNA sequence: TGTGCCAGCAGTTGGACAGGGGATTCAGATACGCAGTATTTT.

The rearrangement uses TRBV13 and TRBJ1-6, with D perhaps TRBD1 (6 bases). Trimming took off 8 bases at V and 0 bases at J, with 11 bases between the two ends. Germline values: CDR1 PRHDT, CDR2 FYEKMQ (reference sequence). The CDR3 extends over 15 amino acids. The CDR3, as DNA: TGTGCCAGCGGAGAGGGGGTCTCCTATAATTCACCCCTCCACTTT. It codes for CASGEGVSYNSPLHF.

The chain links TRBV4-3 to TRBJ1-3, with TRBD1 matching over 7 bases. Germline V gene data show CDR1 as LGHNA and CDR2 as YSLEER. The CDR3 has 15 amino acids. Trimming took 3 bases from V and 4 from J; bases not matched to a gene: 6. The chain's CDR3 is CASSQATGKGNTIYF. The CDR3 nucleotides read TGCGCCAGCAGCCAGGCGACAGGGAAAGGAAACACCATATATTTT.

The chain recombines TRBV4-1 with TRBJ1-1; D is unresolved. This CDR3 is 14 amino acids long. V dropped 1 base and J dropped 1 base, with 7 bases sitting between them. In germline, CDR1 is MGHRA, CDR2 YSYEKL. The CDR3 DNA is TGCGCCAGCAGCCAAGTAGGAGGGAACACTGAAGCTTTCTTT. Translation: CASSQVGGNTEAFF.

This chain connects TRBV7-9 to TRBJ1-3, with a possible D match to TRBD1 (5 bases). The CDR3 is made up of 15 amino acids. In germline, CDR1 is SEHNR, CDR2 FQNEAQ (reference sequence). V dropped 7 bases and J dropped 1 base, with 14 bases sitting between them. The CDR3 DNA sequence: TGTGCCAGCAACCCGTCAGGGTTATCTGGAAACACCATATATTTT. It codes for CASNPSGLSGNTIYF. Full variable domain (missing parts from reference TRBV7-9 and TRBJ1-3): DTGVSQNPRHKITKRGQNVTFRCDPISEHNRLYWYRQTLGQGPEFLTYFQNEAQLEKSRLLSDRFSAERPKGSFSTLEIQRTEQGDSAMYLCASNPSGLSGNTIYFGEGSWLTVV.

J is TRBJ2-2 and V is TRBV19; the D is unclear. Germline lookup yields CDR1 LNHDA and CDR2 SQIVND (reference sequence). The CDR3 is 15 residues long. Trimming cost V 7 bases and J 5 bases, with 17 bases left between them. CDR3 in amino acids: CASTAELVGTGELFF. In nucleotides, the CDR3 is TGTGCCAGTACCGCCGAGCTGGTGGGGACCGGGGAGCTGTTTTTT.

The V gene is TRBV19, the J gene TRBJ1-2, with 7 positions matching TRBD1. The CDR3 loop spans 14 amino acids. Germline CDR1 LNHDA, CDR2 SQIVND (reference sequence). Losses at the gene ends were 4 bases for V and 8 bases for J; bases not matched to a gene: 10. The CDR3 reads CASSTTGNERGYTF. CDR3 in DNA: TGTGCCAGTAGTACGACAGGGAATGAACGCGGCTACACCTTC.

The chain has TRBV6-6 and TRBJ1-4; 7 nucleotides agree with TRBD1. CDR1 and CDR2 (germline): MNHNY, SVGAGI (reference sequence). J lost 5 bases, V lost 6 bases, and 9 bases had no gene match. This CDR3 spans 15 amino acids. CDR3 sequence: CASSYRRGLNEKLFF. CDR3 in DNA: TGTGCCAGCAGCTACAGGAGGGGGCTCAATGAAAAACTGTTTTTT.

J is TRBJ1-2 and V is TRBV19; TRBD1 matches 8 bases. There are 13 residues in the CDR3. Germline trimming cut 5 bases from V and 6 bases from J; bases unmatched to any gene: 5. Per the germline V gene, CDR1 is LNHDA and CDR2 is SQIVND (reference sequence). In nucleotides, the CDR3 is TGTGCCAGTAGTCTCGGACAGGGCGATGGCTACACCTTC. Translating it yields CASSLGQGDGYTF.